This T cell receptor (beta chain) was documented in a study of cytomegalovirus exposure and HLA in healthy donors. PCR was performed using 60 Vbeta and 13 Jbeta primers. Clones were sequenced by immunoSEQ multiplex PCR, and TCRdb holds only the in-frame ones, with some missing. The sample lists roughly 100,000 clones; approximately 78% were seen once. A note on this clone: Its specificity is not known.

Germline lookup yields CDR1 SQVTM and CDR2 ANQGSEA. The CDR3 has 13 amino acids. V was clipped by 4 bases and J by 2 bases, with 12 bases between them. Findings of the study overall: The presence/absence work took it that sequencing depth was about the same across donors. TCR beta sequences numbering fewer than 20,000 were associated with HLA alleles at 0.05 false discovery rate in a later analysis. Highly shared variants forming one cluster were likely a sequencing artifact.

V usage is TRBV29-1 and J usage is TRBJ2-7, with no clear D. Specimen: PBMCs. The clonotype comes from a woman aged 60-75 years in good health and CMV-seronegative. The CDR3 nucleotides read TGCAGCGTTGCGGGTGTTTTGACCTACGAGCAGTACTTC. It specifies CSVAGVLTYEQYF.